The clone carrying this TCR beta chain was counted between two and nine times. As yet, its antigen is unknown. This sample is drawn from a study of early T cells in non-severe SARS-CoV-2 infection. Study at large: The study sequenced bulk RNA from unsorted whole blood, with chains unpaired.

J lost 3 bases, V lost 7 bases, and 5 bases had no gene match. Germline V CDR1 and CDR2: SQVTM, ANQGSEA. This CDR3 comprises 12 residues. Attached unique molecular identifiers marked individual cDNA molecules. Using its own MiXCR run on the 5' RACE reads, TCRdb lists one record per CDR3 protein. Of fewer than 60,000 distinct CDR3 sequences in the sample, roughly a tenth were seen once. General observations from the study: VDJdb-based matching was biased toward anti-spike CD8 responses and missed private and CD4 specificities.

This sequence originates from an adult who was a healthcare worker with PCR-confirmed SARS-CoV-2 infection or an uninfected control (not recorded which). Sequencing used whole blood, obtained at baseline. This sequence joins TRBV29-1 and TRBJ2-5, with 7 bases aligning to TRBD1. The CDR3 loop reads CSGTGTEETQYF. CDR3 in DNA: TGCAGCGGGACCGGGACAGAAGAGACCCAGTACTTC.